These 2 T cell receptor beta chains originate from one sample sequenced in a study of shared clonotypes between healthy human individuals. Profiling relied on immunoSEQ multiplex PCR, and the TCRdb table lists in-frame clones only, not all of them. The sample holds about a million clones, 60% to 80% seen once. The sample consisted of memory CD4+ T cells sorted from blood. Subset in this sample: CD45RA-negative fraction. These receptors were collected from a man aged 18 to 30 in good health.

V usage is TRBV7-2 and J usage is TRBJ2-7; 10 bases match TRBD1. CDR3 size: 12 residues. With 10 bases clipped from V and 2 bases from J, the junction kept 2 bases outside the gene matches. CDR1 and CDR2 (germline): SGHTA, FQGNSA. The CDR3 sequence is CATGTGAYEQYF. The CDR3 region has the DNA TGTGCCACCGGGACAGGGGCCTACGAGCAGTACTTC.

The V and J genes are TRBV27 and TRBJ1-2; maybe TRBD1 (6 bases). Germline CDR1 is MNHEY and CDR2 is SMNVEV (reference sequence). V gave up 2 bases and J gave up 6 bases, with 16 bases separating them. CDR3 length: 15 residues. The CDR3 nucleotides are TGTGCCAGCAGTTTAAAGAGGCCAGGGGTGAATGGCTACACCTTC. This codes for CASSLKRPGVNGYTF.